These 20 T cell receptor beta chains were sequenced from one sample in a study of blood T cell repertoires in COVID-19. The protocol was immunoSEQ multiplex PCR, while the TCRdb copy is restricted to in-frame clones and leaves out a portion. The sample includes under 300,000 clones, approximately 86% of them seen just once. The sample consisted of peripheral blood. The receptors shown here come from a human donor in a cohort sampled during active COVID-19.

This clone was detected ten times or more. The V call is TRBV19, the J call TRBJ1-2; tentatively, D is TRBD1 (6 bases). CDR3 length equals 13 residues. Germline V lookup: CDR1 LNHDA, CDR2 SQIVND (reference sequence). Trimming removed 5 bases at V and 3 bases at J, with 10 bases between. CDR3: CASSQGGDYGYTF. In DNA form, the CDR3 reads TGTGCCAGTAGTCAAGGGGGGGACTATGGCTACACCTTC.

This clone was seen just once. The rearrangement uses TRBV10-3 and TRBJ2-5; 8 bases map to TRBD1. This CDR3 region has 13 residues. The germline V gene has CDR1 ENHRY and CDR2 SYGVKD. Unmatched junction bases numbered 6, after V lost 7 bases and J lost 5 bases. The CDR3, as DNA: TGTGCCATCACTGCAGGGGGCGATGAGACCCAGTACTTC. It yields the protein CAITAGGDETQYF.

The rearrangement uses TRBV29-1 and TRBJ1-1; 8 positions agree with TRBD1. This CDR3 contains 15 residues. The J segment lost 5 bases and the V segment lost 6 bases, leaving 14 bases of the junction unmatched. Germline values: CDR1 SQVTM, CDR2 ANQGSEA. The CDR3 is CSVPGQAGFGTEAFF. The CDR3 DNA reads TGCAGCGTCCCGGGACAGGCGGGCTTCGGGACTGAAGCTTTCTTT.

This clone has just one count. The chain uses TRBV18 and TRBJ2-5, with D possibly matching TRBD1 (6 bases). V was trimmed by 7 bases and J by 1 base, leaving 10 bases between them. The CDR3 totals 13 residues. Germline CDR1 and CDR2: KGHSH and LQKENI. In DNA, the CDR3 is TGTGCCAGCTACGGGACAACCCAAGAGACCCAGTACTTC. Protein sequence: CASYGTTQETQYF.

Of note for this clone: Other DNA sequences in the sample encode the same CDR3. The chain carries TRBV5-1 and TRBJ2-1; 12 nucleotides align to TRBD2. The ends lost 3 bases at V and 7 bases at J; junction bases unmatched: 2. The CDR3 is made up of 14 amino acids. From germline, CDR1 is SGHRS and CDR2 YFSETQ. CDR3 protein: CASSWGTSGNEQFF. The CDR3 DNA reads TGCGCCAGCAGCTGGGGGACTAGCGGGAATGAGCAGTTCTTC.

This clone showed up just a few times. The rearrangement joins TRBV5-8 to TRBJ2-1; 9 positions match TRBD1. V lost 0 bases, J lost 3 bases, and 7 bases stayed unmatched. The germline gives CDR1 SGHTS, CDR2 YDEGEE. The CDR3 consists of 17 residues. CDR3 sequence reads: CASSLVKGTGSYNEQFF. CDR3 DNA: TGTGCCAGCAGCTTGGTAAAAGGGACAGGGAGCTACAATGAGCAGTTCTTC.

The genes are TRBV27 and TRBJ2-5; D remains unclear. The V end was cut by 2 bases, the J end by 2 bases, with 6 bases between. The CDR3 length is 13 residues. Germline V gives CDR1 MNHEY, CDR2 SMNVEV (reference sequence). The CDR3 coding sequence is TGTGCCAGCAGTTTAACACATCAAGAGACCCAGTACTTC. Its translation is CASSLTHQETQYF.

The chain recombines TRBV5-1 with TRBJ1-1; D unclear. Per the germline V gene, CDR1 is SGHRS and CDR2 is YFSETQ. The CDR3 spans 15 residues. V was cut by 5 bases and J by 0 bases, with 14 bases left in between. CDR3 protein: CASREGPSMNTEAFF. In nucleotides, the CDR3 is TGCGCCAGCAGAGAGGGCCCAAGTATGAACACTGAAGCTTTCTTT.

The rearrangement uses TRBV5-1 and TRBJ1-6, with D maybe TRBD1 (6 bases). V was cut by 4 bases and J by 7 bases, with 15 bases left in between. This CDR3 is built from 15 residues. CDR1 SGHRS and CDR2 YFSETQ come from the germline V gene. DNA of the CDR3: TGCGCCAGCAGCCTTCTACAGGGTTACAATTCACCCCTCCACTTT. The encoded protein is CASSLLQGYNSPLHF.

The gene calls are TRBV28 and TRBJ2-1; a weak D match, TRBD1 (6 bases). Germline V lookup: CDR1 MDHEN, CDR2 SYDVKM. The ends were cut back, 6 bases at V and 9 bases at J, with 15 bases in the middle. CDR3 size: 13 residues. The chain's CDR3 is CASSSQGLPEQFF. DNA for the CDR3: TGTGCCAGCAGCTCCCAGGGGTTGCCTGAGCAGTTCTTC.

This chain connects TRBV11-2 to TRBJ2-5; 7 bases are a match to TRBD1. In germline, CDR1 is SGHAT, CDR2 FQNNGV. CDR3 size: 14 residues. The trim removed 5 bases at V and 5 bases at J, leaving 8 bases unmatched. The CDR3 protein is CASSHPGGRETQYF. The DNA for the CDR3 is TGTGCCAGCAGCCACCCAGGGGGTAGGGAGACCCAGTACTTC.

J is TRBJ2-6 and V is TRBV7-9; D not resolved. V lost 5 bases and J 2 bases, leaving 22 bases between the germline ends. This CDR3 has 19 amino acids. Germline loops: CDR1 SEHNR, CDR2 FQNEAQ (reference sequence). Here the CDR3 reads CASSPSASSRFPGANVLTF. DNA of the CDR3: TGTGCCAGCAGCCCATCGGCCTCATCGCGGTTCCCTGGGGCCAACGTCCTGACTTTC.

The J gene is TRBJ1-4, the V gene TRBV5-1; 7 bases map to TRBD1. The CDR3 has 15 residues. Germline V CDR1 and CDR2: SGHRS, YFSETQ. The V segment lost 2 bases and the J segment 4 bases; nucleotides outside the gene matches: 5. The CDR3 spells CASSLATGDNEKLFF. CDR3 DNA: TGCGCCAGCAGCTTAGCAACAGGGGATAATGAAAAACTGTTTTTT.

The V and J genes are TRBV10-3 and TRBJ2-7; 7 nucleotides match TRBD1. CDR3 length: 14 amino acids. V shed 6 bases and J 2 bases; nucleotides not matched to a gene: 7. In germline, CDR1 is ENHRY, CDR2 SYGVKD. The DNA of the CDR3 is TGTGCCATCAGACCCCGACAGGGACCCTACGAGCAGTACTTC. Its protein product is CAIRPRQGPYEQYF.

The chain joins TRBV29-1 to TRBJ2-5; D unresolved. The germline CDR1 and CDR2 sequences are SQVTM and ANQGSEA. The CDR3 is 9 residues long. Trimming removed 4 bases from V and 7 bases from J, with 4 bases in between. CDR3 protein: CSVGGTQYF. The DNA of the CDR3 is TGCAGCGTTGGCGGGACCCAGTACTTC.

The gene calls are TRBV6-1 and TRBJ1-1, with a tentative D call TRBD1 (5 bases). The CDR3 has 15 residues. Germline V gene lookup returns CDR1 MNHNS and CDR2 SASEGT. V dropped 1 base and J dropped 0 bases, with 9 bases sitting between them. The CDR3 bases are TGTGCCAGCAGTGAAGGGGGCCTATTGAACACTGAAGCTTTCTTT. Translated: CASSEGGLLNTEAFF.

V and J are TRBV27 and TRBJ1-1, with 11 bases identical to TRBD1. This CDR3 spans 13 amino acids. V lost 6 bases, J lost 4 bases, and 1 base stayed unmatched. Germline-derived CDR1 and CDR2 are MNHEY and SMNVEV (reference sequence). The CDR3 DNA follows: TGTGCCAGCAGGGGACAGGGGGGCACTGAAGCTTTCTTT. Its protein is CASRGQGGTEAFF.

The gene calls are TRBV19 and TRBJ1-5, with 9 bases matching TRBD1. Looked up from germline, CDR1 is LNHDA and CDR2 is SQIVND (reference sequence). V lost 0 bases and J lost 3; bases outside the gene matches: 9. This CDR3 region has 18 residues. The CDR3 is CASSIDRAGTGNNQPQHF. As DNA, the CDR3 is TGTGCCAGTAGTATAGATCGGGCCGGGACAGGGAACAATCAGCCCCAGCATTTT.

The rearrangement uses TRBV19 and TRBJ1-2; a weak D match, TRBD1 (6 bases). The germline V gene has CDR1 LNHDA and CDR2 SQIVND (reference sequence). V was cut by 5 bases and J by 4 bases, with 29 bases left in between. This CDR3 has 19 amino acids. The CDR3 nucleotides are TGTGCCAGTAGTCCTGGGCCTGGCCAGGGGTCCACGCCCTCCTATGGCTACACCTTC. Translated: CASSPGPGQGSTPSYGYTF.

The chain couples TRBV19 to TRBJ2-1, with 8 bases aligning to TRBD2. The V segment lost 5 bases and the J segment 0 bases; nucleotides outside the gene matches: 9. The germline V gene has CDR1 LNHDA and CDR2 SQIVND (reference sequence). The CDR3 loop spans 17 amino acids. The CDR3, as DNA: TGTGCCAGTAGTGCCGTCCGCGGGGGGAGCTCCTACAATGAGCAGTTCTTC. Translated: CASSAVRGGSSYNEQFF. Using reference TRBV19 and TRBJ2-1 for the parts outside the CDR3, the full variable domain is DGGITQSPKYLFRKEGQNVTLSCEQNLNHDAMYWYRQDPGQGLRLIYYSQIVNDFQKGDIAEGYSVSREKKESFPLTVTSAQKNPTAFYLCASSAVRGGSSYNEQFFGPGTRLTVL.